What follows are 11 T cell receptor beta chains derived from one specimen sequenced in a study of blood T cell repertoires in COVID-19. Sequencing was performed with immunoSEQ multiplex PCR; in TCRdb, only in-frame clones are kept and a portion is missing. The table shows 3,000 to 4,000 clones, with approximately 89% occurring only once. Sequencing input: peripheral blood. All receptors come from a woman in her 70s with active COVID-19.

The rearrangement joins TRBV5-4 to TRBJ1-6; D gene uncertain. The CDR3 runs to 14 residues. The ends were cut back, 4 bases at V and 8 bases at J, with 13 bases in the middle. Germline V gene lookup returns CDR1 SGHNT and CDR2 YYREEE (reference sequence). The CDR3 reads CASSLGRGDSPLHF. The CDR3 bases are TGTGCCAGCAGCCTGGGAAGAGGAGATTCACCCCTCCACTTT.

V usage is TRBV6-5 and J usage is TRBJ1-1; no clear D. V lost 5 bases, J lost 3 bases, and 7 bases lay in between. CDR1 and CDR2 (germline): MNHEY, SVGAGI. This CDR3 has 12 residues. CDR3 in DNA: TGTGCCAGCAGTCAGGTTGACACTGAAGCTTTCTTT. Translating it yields CASSQVDTEAFF.

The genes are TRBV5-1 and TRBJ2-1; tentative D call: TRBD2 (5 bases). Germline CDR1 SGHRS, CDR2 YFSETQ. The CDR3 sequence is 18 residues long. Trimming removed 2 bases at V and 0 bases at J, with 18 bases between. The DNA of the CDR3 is TGCGCCAGCAGCTTTTTGTTGGGGATGGGGAGCTCCTACAATGAGCAGTTCTTC. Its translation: CASSFLLGMGSSYNEQFF.

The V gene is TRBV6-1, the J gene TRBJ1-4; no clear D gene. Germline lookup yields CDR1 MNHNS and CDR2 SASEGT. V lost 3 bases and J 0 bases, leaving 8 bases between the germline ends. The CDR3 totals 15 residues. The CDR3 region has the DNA TGTGCCAGCAGTGAGAGAGCTACAACTAATGAAAAACTGTTTTTT. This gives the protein CASSERATTNEKLFF.

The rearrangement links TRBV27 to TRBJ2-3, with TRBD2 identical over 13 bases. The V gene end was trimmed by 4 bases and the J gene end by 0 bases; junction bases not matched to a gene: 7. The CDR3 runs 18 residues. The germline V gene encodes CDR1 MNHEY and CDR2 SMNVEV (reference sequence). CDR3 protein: CASSSGLAGAISTDTQYF. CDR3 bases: TGTGCCAGCAGTTCCGGACTAGCGGGGGCCATAAGCACAGATACGCAGTATTTT.

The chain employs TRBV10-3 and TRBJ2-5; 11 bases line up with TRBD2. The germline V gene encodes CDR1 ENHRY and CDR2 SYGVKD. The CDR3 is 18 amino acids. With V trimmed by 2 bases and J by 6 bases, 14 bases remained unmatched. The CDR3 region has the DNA TGTGCCATCAGTGAGCCTACAGGGAGTAGCGGGGGGGCAAAGACCCAGTACTTC. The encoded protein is CAISEPTGSSGGAKTQYF.

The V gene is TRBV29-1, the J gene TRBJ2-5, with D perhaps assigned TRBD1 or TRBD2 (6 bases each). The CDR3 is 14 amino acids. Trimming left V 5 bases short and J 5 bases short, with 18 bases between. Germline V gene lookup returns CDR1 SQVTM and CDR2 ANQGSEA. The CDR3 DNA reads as TGCAGCGTTCAAGGGGGACTCGGAGGGGAGACCCAGTACTTC. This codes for CSVQGGLGGETQYF.

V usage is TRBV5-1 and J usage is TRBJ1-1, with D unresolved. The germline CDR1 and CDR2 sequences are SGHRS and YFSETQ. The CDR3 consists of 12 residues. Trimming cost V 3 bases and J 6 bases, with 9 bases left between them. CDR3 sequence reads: CASSSGVAEAFF. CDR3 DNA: TGCGCCAGCAGCTCGGGTGTCGCTGAAGCTTTCTTT.

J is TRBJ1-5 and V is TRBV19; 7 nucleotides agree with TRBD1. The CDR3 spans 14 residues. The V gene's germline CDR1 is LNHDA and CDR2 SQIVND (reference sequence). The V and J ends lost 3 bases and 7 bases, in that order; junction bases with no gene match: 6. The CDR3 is CASSIRRGRQPQHF. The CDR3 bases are TGTGCCAGTAGTATTAGGAGGGGGCGCCAGCCCCAGCATTTT.

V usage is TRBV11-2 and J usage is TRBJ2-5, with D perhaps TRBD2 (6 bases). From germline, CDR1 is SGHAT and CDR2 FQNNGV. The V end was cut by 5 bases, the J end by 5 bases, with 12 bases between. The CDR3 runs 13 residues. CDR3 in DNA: TGTGCCAGCAGCCCGGGGGTGGGGGAGACCCAGTACTTC. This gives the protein CASSPGVGETQYF.

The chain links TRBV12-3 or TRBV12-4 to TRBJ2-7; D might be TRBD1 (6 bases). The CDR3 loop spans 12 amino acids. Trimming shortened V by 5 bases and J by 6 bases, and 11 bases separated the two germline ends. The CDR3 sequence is CASSPGVGEQYF. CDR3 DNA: TGTGCCAGCAGTCCAGGGGTTGGCGAGCAGTACTTC.